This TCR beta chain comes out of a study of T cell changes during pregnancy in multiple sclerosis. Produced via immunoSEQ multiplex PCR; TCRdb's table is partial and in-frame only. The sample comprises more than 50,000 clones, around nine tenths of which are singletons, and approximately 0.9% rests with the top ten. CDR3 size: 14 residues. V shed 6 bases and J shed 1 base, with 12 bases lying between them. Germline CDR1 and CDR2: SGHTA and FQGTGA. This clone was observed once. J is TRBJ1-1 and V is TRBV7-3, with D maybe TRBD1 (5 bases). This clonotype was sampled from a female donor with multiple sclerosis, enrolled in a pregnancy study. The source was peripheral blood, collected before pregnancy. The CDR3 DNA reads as TGTGCCAGCAGGGAGGGGACCACGAACACTGAAGCTTTCTTT. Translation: CASREGTTNTEAFF.